The 32 T cell receptor beta chains below were found in one sample sequenced in a study of shared clonotypes between healthy human individuals. Assay: immunoSEQ multiplex PCR; the TCRdb copy retains only in-frame clones and omits some. The sample gives more than 200,000 clones, about 69% of which show up once; around 10% is in the top ten. Sequenced sample: memory CD4+ T cells sorted from blood. The sample's subset: CD45RA-negative fraction. Source of these receptors: a man between 25 and 39 years old in good health.

V is TRBV7-9 and J is TRBJ2-5; TRBD2 aligns across 7 bases. This CDR3 is 15 amino acids long. Germline CDR1 is SEHNR and CDR2 is FQNEAQ (reference sequence). Unmatched junction bases numbered 5, after V lost 3 bases and J lost 1 base. In nucleotides, the CDR3 is TGTGCCAGCAGCTTGGGAGGGTTGGGCCAAGAGACCCAGTACTTC. Translation: CASSLGGLGQETQYF.

This chain links TRBV11-2 with TRBJ2-7; either TRBD1 or TRBD2 may supply D (5 bases each). Germline V gives CDR1 SGHAT, CDR2 FQNNGV. V lost 5 bases and J 2 bases, leaving 16 bases between the germline ends. The CDR3 is made up of 15 amino acids. The CDR3 nucleotides read TGTGCCAGCAGCACCATCAGGGAGAGGCCCTACGAGCAGTACTTC. It encodes CASSTIRERPYEQYF.

Comment on this clone: Additional DNA sequences in this sample encode the identical CDR3. The J gene is TRBJ2-5, the V gene TRBV5-1, with D hard to call. In germline, CDR1 is SGHRS, CDR2 YFSETQ. The CDR3 runs 14 residues. Deletions cut 1 base from V and 5 bases from J, with 12 bases between. The CDR3 sequence: CASSLLWEGETQYF. DNA of the CDR3: TGCGCCAGCAGCTTGTTATGGGAAGGGGAGACCCAGTACTTC.

The chain couples TRBV27 to TRBJ1-2; 7 bases are shared with TRBD1. CDR1 is MNHEY and CDR2 is SMNVEV in the germline V gene (reference sequence). Germline trimming cut 2 bases from V and 7 bases from J; bases unmatched to any gene: 4. CDR3 length: 13 residues. The CDR3: CASSLIRGAGYTF. CDR3 nucleotide sequence: TGTGCCAGCAGTTTAATCAGGGGGGCTGGCTACACCTTC.

This clone has only a few counts. V is TRBV9 and J is TRBJ2-6, with 8 bases aligning to TRBD1. Germline lookup yields CDR1 SGDLS and CDR2 YYNGEE. This CDR3 comprises 15 residues. V lost 2 bases and J lost 2; bases outside the gene matches: 0. The CDR3 DNA follows: TGTGCCAGCAGCGTGACAGGGGCTGGGGCCAACGTCCTGACTTTC. Its translation: CASSVTGAGANVLTF.

The rearrangement links TRBV9 to TRBJ1-4, with a tentative D call TRBD1 (5 bases). This CDR3 has 13 residues. Trimming removed 3 bases from V and 4 bases from J, with 7 bases in between. Germline V gene sequence: CDR1 SGDLS, CDR2 YYNGEE. CDR3: CASSGDDNEKLFF. In DNA form, the CDR3 reads TGTGCCAGCAGCGGGGACGATAATGAAAAACTGTTTTTT. Supplemented by reference TRBV9 and TRBJ1-4, the full variable domain reads DSGVTQTPKHLITATGQRVTLRCSPRSGDLSVYWYQQSLDQGLQFLIQYYNGEERAKGNILERFSAQQFPDLHSELNLSSLELGDSALYFCASSGDDNEKLFFGSGTQLSVL.

This clone has just a few counts. This chain connects TRBV5-1 to TRBJ2-5, with D perhaps matching TRBD1 or TRBD2 (5 bases each). CDR3 length equals 15 residues. Trimming stripped 3 bases from V and 4 bases from J, with 16 bases between. Germline CDR1 SGHRS, CDR2 YFSETQ. CDR3 coding DNA: TGCGCCAGCAGCTCCTCGATGGGGGAGCGAGAGACCCAGTACTTC. This sequence encodes CASSSSMGERETQYF.

The chain has TRBV29-1 and TRBJ1-2; possible D gene TRBD1, 6 bases. Germline values: CDR1 SQVTM, CDR2 ANQGSEA. Trimming removed 6 bases at V and 2 bases at J, with 13 bases between. CDR3 length: 13 amino acids. The CDR3 region is CSVNSQGNYGYTF. In DNA, the CDR3 is TGCAGCGTGAACAGCCAGGGGAACTATGGCTACACCTTC.

The CDR3 spells CASSLLSTDTQYF. The CDR3 DNA reads TGTGCCAGCAGCTTGTTAAGCACAGATACGCAGTATTTT. The chain uses TRBV5-4 and TRBJ2-3; D remains unclear. CDR3 length equals 13 residues. The germline V gene encodes CDR1 SGHNT and CDR2 YYREEE (reference sequence). Deletions cut 1 base from V and 0 bases from J, with 3 bases between.

The chain combines TRBV11-2 with TRBJ2-1; TRBD2 might be the D (6 bases). Germline V CDR1 and CDR2: SGHAT, FQNNGV. V was pared by 4 bases and J by 5 bases, with 18 bases between. This CDR3 region has 16 residues. The CDR3: CASSSRLVTRNNEQFF. CDR3 DNA sequence: TGTGCCAGCAGCTCAAGACTAGTAACCCGAAACAATGAGCAGTTCTTC.

This chain joins TRBV18 and TRBJ2-2; D is unclear. V was trimmed by 0 bases and J by 7 bases, leaving 18 bases between them. The CDR3 is 17 amino acids. Germline CDR1 KGHSH, CDR2 LQKENI. The CDR3 sequence is CASSPPGRVGTGGELFF. DNA for the CDR3: TGTGCCAGCTCACCACCGGGTAGGGTCGGCACCGGCGGGGAGCTGTTTTTT. Based on the CDR3 plus reference TRBV18 and TRBJ2-2, the full variable domain is NAGVMQNPRHLVRRRGQEARLRCSPMKGHSHVYWYRQLPEEGLKFMVYLQKENIIDESGMPKERFSAEFPKEGPSILRIQQVVRGDSAAYFCASSPPGRVGTGGELFFGEGSRLTVL.

The chain has TRBV7-4 and TRBJ2-3; 9 positions match TRBD1. The germline V gene encodes CDR1 SGHVT and CDR2 SQSDAQ. Trimming removed 2 bases from V and 5 bases from J; junction bases left unmatched: 5. The CDR3 length is 15 residues. Written as DNA, the CDR3 is TGTGCCAGCAGCTTATGGGACAGGGCCGGAGATACGCAGTATTTT. Encoded protein: CASSLWDRAGDTQYF.

This CDR3 is CASSPSGRATDTQYF. The CDR3 DNA reads as TGTGCCAGCAGTCCATCCGGGAGAGCGACAGATACGCAGTATTTT. The V call is TRBV6-5, the J call TRBJ2-3, with D possibly being TRBD2 (6 bases). V was pared by 5 bases and J by 3 bases, with 15 bases between. This CDR3 is 15 amino acids long. The germline CDR1 and CDR2 sequences are MNHEY and SVGAGI.

This sequence joins TRBV7-8 and TRBJ2-3; D might be TRBD2 (5 bases). This CDR3 has 16 amino acids. With 5 bases removed from V and 0 bases from J, the gap between germline ends came to 15 bases. In germline, CDR1 is SGHVS, CDR2 FQNEAQ. The CDR3 sequence is CASSPLGRVSTDTQYF. CDR3 sequence (DNA): TGTGCCAGCAGCCCCCTCGGGCGGGTTAGCACAGATACGCAGTATTTT.

The V call is TRBV5-4, the J call TRBJ2-7; possibly TRBD1 or TRBD2 for D (6 bases each). The ends were cut back, 4 bases at V and 6 bases at J, with 23 bases in the middle. CDR3 size: 16 residues. CDR1 is SGHNT, CDR2 YYREEE, per germline (reference sequence). This CDR3 is CASSPMAGQGSGEQYF. CDR3 sequence (DNA): TGTGCCAGCAGCCCCATGGCGGGGCAGGGGAGTGGCGAGCAGTACTTC.

CDR3 nucleotides: TGTGCCAGCAGTTTAGGCAGGGAGAACTATGGCTACACCTTC. Its protein is CASSLGRENYGYTF. The chain employs TRBV28 and TRBJ1-2; D may be TRBD1 (5 bases). CDR1 is MDHEN, CDR2 SYDVKM, per germline. The CDR3 is made up of 14 amino acids. V lost 2 bases and J 2 bases, leaving 9 bases between the germline ends.

J is TRBJ2-3 and V is TRBV9, with D perhaps matching TRBD1 (6 bases). The V gene's germline CDR1 is SGDLS and CDR2 YYNGEE. This CDR3 has 13 residues. V was trimmed by 4 bases and J by 6 bases, leaving 12 bases between them. The CDR3: CASSTPGADTQYF. The CDR3 DNA reads as TGTGCCAGCAGCACCCCAGGGGCTGATACGCAGTATTTT.

V usage is TRBV5-1 and J usage is TRBJ2-3; perhaps TRBD1 as D (6 bases). The V gene lost 0 bases and the J gene lost 4 bases, with 15 bases spanning the gap. Germline V gives CDR1 SGHRS, CDR2 YFSETQ. CDR3 length: 16 amino acids. In DNA form, the CDR3 reads TGCGCCAGCAGCTTGGGACAGGACAACAGGGCAGATACGCAGTATTTT. Protein product: CASSLGQDNRADTQYF.

The chain uses TRBV11-2 and TRBJ1-5, with no clear D. The ends were cut back, 0 bases at V and 15 bases at J, with 15 bases in the middle. Germline V lookup: CDR1 SGHAT, CDR2 FQNNGV. The CDR3 length is 13 residues. The CDR3 DNA follows: TGTGCCAGCAGCTTAGATCTGGCAGCAGATAGGCATTTT. It yields the protein CASSLDLAADRHF. The variable domain in full, completed from reference TRBV11-2 and TRBJ1-5, reads EAGVAQSPRYKIIEKRQSVAFWCNPISGHATLYWYQQILGQGPKLLIQFQNNGVVDDSQLPKDRFSAERLKGVDSTLKIQPAKLEDSAVYLCASSLDLAADRHFGDGTRLSIL.

This clone was seen more than once but under ten times. This chain connects TRBV7-6 to TRBJ1-1; D is possibly TRBD1 (5 bases). V lost 5 bases and J 6 bases, leaving 16 bases between the germline ends. This CDR3 has 14 residues. Germline values: CDR1 SGHVS, CDR2 FNYEAQ. The CDR3 here is CASSIGTALSEAFF. The CDR3 region has the DNA TGTGCCAGCAGCATCGGGACCGCCTTATCTGAAGCTTTCTTT.

This rearrangement joins TRBV5-6 to TRBJ1-5; 7 bases match TRBD1. The germline gives CDR1 SGHDT, CDR2 YYEEEE. V lost 3 bases to trimming and J lost 0 bases; unmatched junction nucleotides: 6. This CDR3 region has 16 residues. Written as DNA, the CDR3 is TGTGCCAGCAGCTACAGGGGACGCTATAGCAATCAGCCCCAGCATTTT. This gives the protein CASSYRGRYSNQPQHF.

This clone was seen a handful of times. V is TRBV28 and J is TRBJ2-7, with a possible D match to TRBD1 (6 bases). V lost 5 bases and J lost 3, with 14 bases in between. Germline CDR1 and CDR2: MDHEN and SYDVKM. The CDR3 covers 14 residues. The CDR3 reads CASSAQGPFYEQYF. The CDR3 bases are TGTGCCAGCAGTGCGCAGGGGCCCTTCTACGAGCAGTACTTC.

The rearrangement joins TRBV18 to TRBJ2-2; D perhaps matches TRBD2 (6 bases). This CDR3 comprises 15 residues. With 6 bases removed from V and 4 bases from J, the gap between germline ends came to 15 bases. Germline V lookup: CDR1 KGHSH, CDR2 LQKENI. The DNA of the CDR3 is TGTGCCAGCTCCGGCGGGACGCCGGGCACCGGGGAGCTGTTTTTT. Its protein product is CASSGGTPGTGELFF.

This clone came up once. The CDR3 nucleotides are TGCAGATCATTTAGCGGGAGGGCCCCCTACAATGAGCAGTTCTTC. Its translation is CRSFSGRAPYNEQFF. V is TRBV29-1 and J is TRBJ2-1, with 11 bases lining up with TRBD2. Germline V gene lookup returns CDR1 SQVTM and CDR2 ANQGSEA. The CDR3 spans 15 residues.

The chain carries TRBV20-1 and TRBJ2-3, with D hard to call. V was pared by 5 bases and J by 2 bases, with 2 bases between. The CDR3 sequence is 10 residues long. CDR1 is DFQATT, CDR2 SNEGSKA, per germline (reference sequence). CDR3 DNA: TGCAGTGCTGACACAGATACGCAGTATTTT. Its translation: CSADTDTQYF.

V is TRBV28 and J is TRBJ2-1, with 11 bases identical to TRBD2. Germline V CDR1 and CDR2: MDHEN, SYDVKM. The CDR3 is made up of 15 amino acids. The ends lost 5 bases at V and 10 bases at J; junction bases unmatched: 10. This chain's CDR3 is CASSTRTSGSAEQFF. CDR3 bases: TGTGCCAGCAGTACCCGTACTAGCGGGAGCGCCGAGCAGTTCTTC.

The chain joins TRBV5-5 to TRBJ2-7; 11 bases are shared with TRBD1. Per germline, CDR1 SGHKS and CDR2 YYEKEE (reference sequence). Trimming removed 2 bases from V and 0 bases from J; junction bases left unmatched: 1. The CDR3 contains 15 residues. The CDR3 coding sequence is TGTGCCAGCAGCTTTGGGACAGGGGGCTCCTACGAGCAGTACTTC. This translates into CASSFGTGGSYEQYF.

This clone came up a few times. The chain combines TRBV5-1 with TRBJ1-5; D is undetermined. Per germline, CDR1 SGHRS and CDR2 YFSETQ. The germline V and J ends were trimmed by 4 bases and 6 bases, with 11 bases remaining between them. The CDR3 covers 13 residues. The CDR3 DNA reads TGCGCCAGCAGCATCGGGGTCGGTCAGCCCCAGCATTTT. It codes for CASSIGVGQPQHF.

The V and J genes are TRBV6-1 and TRBJ1-2, with 9 bases identical to TRBD1. V lost 4 bases and J lost 3; bases outside the gene matches: 9. Germline V CDR1 and CDR2: MNHNS, SASEGT. This CDR3 region has 16 residues. As DNA, the CDR3 is TGTGCCAGCAGTGGATTCGGACAGGGGAAGGACTATGGCTACACCTTC. Translation gives CASSGFGQGKDYGYTF.

The chain uses TRBV9 and TRBJ1-5; maybe TRBD1 (5 bases). Germline loops: CDR1 SGDLS, CDR2 YYNGEE. The CDR3 consists of 15 residues. V was clipped by 3 bases and J by 4 bases, with 14 bases between them. The CDR3 nucleotides are TGTGCCAGCAGCGCTCATGGGGCACCAAATCAGCCCCAGCATTTT. Amino acid sequence: CASSAHGAPNQPQHF. The variable domain in full, completed from reference TRBV9 and TRBJ1-5, reads DSGVTQTPKHLITATGQRVTLRCSPRSGDLSVYWYQQSLDQGLQFLIQYYNGEERAKGNILERFSAQQFPDLHSELNLSSLELGDSALYFCASSAHGAPNQPQHFGDGTRLSIL.

The J gene is TRBJ1-5, the V gene TRBV6-1, with D possibly TRBD1 on 5 matching bases. Germline CDR1 and CDR2: MNHNS and SASEGT. The CDR3 extends over 13 amino acids. V was pared by 1 base and J by 7 bases, with 8 bases between. In DNA form, the CDR3 reads TGTGCCAGCAGTGAAGGGGACCCCCAGCCCCAGCATTTT. Amino acids: CASSEGDPQPQHF.

This clone was counted a single time. V is TRBV4-3 and J is TRBJ2-5; 11 positions match TRBD1. Per germline, CDR1 LGHNA and CDR2 YSLEER. The ends lost 8 bases at V and 10 bases at J; junction bases unmatched: 21. CDR3 length equals 17 residues. The DNA of the CDR3 is TGCGCCAGCCTCAAGGCGGGACAGGGGGGAATCCGGTTTGACCAGTACTTC. It codes for CASLKAGQGGIRFDQYF.